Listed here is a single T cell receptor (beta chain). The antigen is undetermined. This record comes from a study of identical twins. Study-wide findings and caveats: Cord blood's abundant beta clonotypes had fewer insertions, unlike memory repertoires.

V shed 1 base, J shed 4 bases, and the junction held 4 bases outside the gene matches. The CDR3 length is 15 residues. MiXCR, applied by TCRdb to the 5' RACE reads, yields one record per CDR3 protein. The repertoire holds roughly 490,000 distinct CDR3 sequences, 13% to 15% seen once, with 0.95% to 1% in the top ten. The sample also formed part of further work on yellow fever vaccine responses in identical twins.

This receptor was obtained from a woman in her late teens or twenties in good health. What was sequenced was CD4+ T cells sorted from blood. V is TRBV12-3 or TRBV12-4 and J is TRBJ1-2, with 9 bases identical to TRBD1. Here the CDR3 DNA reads TGTGCCAGCAGTTTAGGCACAGGGGGCATCTATGGCTACACCTTC. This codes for CASSLGTGGIYGYTF.